Here is one T cell receptor beta chain with its context. The sample comes from a study of blood T cell repertoires in COVID-19. Study-level information: COVID-19 samples from acute and convalescent phases originated in the United States, Italy and Spain. Nucleic acid was either cDNA or gDNA, and it came from T cells, B-cell-depleted T cells, or PBMCs.

Authors' processing steps: Amplification of reference gene primers provided the estimated nucleated cell counts. The method was immunoSEQ multiplex PCR; TCRdb's version includes in-frame clones alone and lacks a portion of them. V and J calls plus clone size are reproduced from that table; the DNA served to infer D and trimming. The sample lists 65,000 to 95,000 clones, 85% to 90% occurring once. This TCR came from a man in his fifties with active COVID-19. Sequenced material: peripheral blood.

DNA for the CDR3: TGTGCCAGCAGTTTATCGGCTAGCGGGGGACCCTACAATGAGCAGTTCTTC. Its protein product is CASSLSASGGPYNEQFF. The chain couples TRBV27 to TRBJ2-1; 10 nucleotides agree with TRBD2. V gave up 0 bases and J gave up 2 bases; unmatched junction bases: 4. CDR3 length equals 17 residues. Germline CDR1 is MNHEY and CDR2 is SMNVEV (reference sequence).